This T cell receptor beta chain was profiled in a study of shared clonotypes between healthy human individuals. Points from the study as a whole: A generally larger estimated richness was seen in naive subsets than in memory subsets. Clonotype sharing among donors was thought likely to change with sequencing depth. Non-shared clonotypes showed lower generation probabilities than clonotypes common to all four donors.

As concerns this clone: As yet, its antigen is unknown.

The repertoire was sequenced with immunoSEQ multiplex PCR; TCRdb's copy has only in-frame clones and lacks some. The table has over 850,000 clones, 70% to 80% seen once. Germline values: CDR1 SNHLY, CDR2 FYNNEI. The CDR3 sequence is 13 residues long. V was clipped by 3 bases and J by 7 bases, with 13 bases between them. Caucasian adults residing in Nashville, Tennessee made up all the donors. The chain employs TRBV2 and TRBJ2-7; a weak D match, TRBD1 (6 bases). The sequence was collected from a man younger than 35 in good health. Some clones in this sample may be carry-over from other donors' samples. Material: memory CD4+ T cells from PBMCs. Subset described: CD45RA-negative fraction. Here the CDR3 DNA reads TGTGCCAGCAGTGAGGCAGGGGCGAGGGAGCAGTACTTC. Protein: CASSEAGAREQYF. The entire variable domain, with the rest obtained from reference TRBV2 and TRBJ2-7, is as follows: EPEVTQTPSHQVTQMGQEVILRCVPISNHLYFYWYRQILGQKVEFLVSFYNNEISEKSEIFDDQFSVERPDGSNFTLKIRSTKLEDSAMYFCASSEAGAREQYFGPGTRLTVT.